This T cell receptor (beta chain) was captured by sequencing in a study of human T cells and chemical hapten exposure. The CDR3 length is 17 residues. V dropped 0 bases and J dropped 3; count of bases not matched to a gene: 8. From germline, CDR1 is KGHSH and CDR2 LQKENI. Time point meaning: patch test 3, about 24 weeks after DPC sensitization. Noted treatment: therapeutic diphenylcyclopropenone sensitization with weekly scalp DPC. Participating donors were patients with alopecia, aged 18 to 70 years, considered appropriate candidates for DPC. In the library, unique molecular identifiers were attached to individual cDNA molecules. A single record per CDR3 protein comes from TCRdb applying MiXCR to the RACE reads. The sample has roughly 100,000 distinct CDR3 sequences; nearly 35% are singletons.

The chain uses TRBV18 and TRBJ2-3; TRBD2 matches 8 bases. The sample was whole blood, taken in connection with sensitization to the hapten diphenylcyclopropenone (DPC). The sequence derives from a man aged 40-55 years with alopecia areata. Some clones in this sample may be carry-over from other donors' samples. The DNA for the CDR3 is TGTGCCAGCTCACCACCTCTCGCGGGAGGAGGGACAGATACGCAGTATTTT. It specifies CASSPPLAGGGTDTQYF.